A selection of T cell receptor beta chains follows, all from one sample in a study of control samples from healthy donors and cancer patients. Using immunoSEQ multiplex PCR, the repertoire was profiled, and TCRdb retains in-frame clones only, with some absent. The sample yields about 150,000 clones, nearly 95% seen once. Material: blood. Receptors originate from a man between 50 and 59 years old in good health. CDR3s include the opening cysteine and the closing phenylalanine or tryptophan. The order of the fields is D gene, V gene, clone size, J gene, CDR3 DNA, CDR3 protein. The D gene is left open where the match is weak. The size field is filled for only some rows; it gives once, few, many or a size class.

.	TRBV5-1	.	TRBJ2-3	TGCGCCAGCAGCTTGGGAGGGTTAGGAACAGATACGCAGTATTTT	CASSLGGLGTDTQYF
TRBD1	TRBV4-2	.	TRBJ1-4	TGTGCCAGCAGCCCAGGCCAGGGGGCAACTAATGAAAAACTGTTTTTT	CASSPGQGATNEKLFF
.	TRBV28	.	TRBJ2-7	TGTGCCAGCAGTTTTAGATATGGGAGCTCCTACGAGCAGTACTTC	CASSFRYGSSYEQYF
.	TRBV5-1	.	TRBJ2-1	TGCGCCAGCAGCTTGGGTCACAATGAGCAGTTCTTC	CASSLGHNEQFF
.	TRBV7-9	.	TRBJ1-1	TGTGCCAGCAGCTTAAAGGGGGGCTCGGCTGAAGCTTTCTTT	CASSLKGGSAEAFF
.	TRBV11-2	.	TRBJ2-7	TGTGCCAGCAGCTTAGTCGTAGGCTCCTACGAGCAGTACTTC	CASSLVVGSYEQYF
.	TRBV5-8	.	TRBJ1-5	TGTGCCAGCAGCGCCACCTTCAATCAGCCCCAGCATTTT	CASSATFNQPQHF
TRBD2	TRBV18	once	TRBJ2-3	TGTGCCAGCTCAATGGGACTAGCGGGCCGGAGCACAGATACGCAGTATTTT	CASSMGLAGRSTDTQYF
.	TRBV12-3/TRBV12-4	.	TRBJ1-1	TGTGCCAGCAGTCAACAGGTTAGGGCTGAAGCTTTCTTT	CASSQQVRAEAFF
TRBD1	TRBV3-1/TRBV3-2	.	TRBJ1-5	TGTGCCAGCAGCCACCCCCGCCGGGACAGGGGGCTGAATCAGCCCCAGCATTTT	CASSHPRRDRGLNQPQHF
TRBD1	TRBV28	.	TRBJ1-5	TGTGCCAGCAGTCATGGACAGGGTAATAGTCAGCCCCAGCATTTT	CASSHGQGNSQPQHF
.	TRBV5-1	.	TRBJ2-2	TGCGCCAGCAGCATTCTGGGTATGACCGGGGAGCTGTTTTTT	CASSILGMTGELFF
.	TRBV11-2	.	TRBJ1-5	TGTGCCAGCAGCTTAGGGGCCCATCAGCCCCAGCATTTT	CASSLGAHQPQHF
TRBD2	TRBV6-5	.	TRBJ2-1	TGTGCCAGCACCGGCGGGACTAGAGGATACGAGCAGTTCTTC	CASTGGTRGYEQFF
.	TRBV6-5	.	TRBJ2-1	TGTGCCAGCACCGGGACACTCGCATACAATGAGCAGTTCTTC	CASTGTLAYNEQFF
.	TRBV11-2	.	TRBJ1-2	TGTGCCAGCAGCCCATTCCGGGACGGCAGCTATGGCTACACCTTC	CASSPFRDGSYGYTF
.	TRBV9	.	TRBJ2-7	TGTGCCAGCAGCGTACGGGGTGGCGAAGTCTACGAGCAGTACTTC	CASSVRGGEVYEQYF
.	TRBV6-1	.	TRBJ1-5	TGTGCCAGCAGTGAAATGACAGCCCCTACAAGTCAGCCCCAGCATTTT	CASSEMTAPTSQPQHF
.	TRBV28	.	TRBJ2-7	TGTGCCAGCAGTTTGGACCCCACCTACGAGCAGTACTTC	CASSLDPTYEQYF
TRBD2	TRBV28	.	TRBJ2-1	TGTGCCAGCACATCGGTAGCGGGGATTTACAATGAGCAGTTCTTC	CASTSVAGIYNEQFF
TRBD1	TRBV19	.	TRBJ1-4	TGTGCCAGTAGTCCCGGGACAGGGGTCGAAAAACTGTTTTTT	CASSPGTGVEKLFF
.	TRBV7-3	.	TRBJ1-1	TGTGCCAGCAGCTTAGCAGGGTCCGGCACTGAAGCTTTCTTT	CASSLAGSGTEAFF
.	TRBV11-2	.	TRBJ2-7	TGTGCCAGCAGCTTAGAGACAGGGAGGAAGTACTTC	CASSLETGRKYF
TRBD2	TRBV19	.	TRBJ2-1	TGTGCCAGTAGTCCCCGGACTAGCGGGAGGGCCTGGGATGAGCAGTTCTTC	CASSPRTSGRAWDEQFF
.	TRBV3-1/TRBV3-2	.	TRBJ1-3	TGTGCCAGCAGTTCCGGATCCTCTGGAAACACCATATATTTT	CASSSGSSGNTIYF
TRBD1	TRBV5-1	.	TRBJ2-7	TGCGCCAGCAGCGGCGGGGGACAGGGGAAAAACGAGCAGTACTTC	CASSGGGQGKNEQYF
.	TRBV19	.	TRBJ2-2	TGTGCCAGTAGCCGACAAATATACTCCGGGGAGCTGTTTTTT	CASSRQIYSGELFF
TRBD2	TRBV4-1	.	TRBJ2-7	TGCGCCAGCAGCCTTAGCGGGAAGGGCCTCTACGAGCAGTACTTC	CASSLSGKGLYEQYF
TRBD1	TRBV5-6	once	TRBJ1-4	TGTGCCAGCAGCTCCCCGACAGGGACTAATGAAAAACTGTTTTTT	CASSSPTGTNEKLFF
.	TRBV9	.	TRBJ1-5	TGTGCCAGCAGCGTAGGACAGGGCAATCAGCCCCAGCATTTT	CASSVGQGNQPQHF
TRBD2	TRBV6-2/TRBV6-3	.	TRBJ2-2	TGTGCCAGCAGCACCGGACTAGCGGGAAACACCGGGGAGCTGTTTTTT	CASSTGLAGNTGELFF
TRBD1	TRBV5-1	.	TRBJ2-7	TGCGCCAGCAGCTTGACCGCTCGTTCCGGGACAGGGGCCTACGAGCAGTACTTC	CASSLTARSGTGAYEQYF
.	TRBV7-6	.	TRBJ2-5	TGTGCCAGCAGAGAAGGGGGTCTAGGCCAAGAGACCCAGTACTTC	CASREGGLGQETQYF
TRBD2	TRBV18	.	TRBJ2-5	TGTGCCAGCTCACCCGGTCTAGCGGGAGAGACCCAGTACTTC	CASSPGLAGETQYF
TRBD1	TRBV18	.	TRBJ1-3	TGTGCCAGCTCACCACCGGGACAGCAAATCTCTGGAAACACCATATATTTT	CASSPPGQQISGNTIYF
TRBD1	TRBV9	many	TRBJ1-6	TGTGCCAGCAGCGCCGAGAGCAGGGGGGGTTCACCCCTCCACTTT	CASSAESRGGSPLHF